This T cell receptor beta chain emerged from a study of cytomegalovirus exposure and HLA in healthy donors. Findings and caveats of the study: Reports described diagnosis of cytomegalovirus status by the classifier as highly specific and sensitive. It was 150 or so TCR beta chains that were listed as cytomegalovirus-associated. CMV antigen specificity was confirmed in vitro for a few CMV-associated chains.

Separate from the approximately 700-subject first cohort was the approximately 110-subject validation cohort, to which the donors belonged. As concerns this clone: The antigen is unknown.

CDR1 is WNHNN and CDR2 is SYGVQD in the germline V gene (reference sequence). The CDR3 runs 13 residues. The V and J ends lost 6 bases and 4 bases, in that order; junction bases with no gene match: 1. Some clones are missing from TCRdb's copy, which holds only in-frame ones; the method was immunoSEQ multiplex PCR. The profile covers almost 200,000 clones, with 81% appearing a single time and 0.95% to 1.5% taken by the ten largest. V is TRBV10-1 and J is TRBJ2-5, with TRBD2 matching over 11 bases. The specimen sequenced was PBMCs. The receptor's source is a woman aged 25-40 years in good health and CMV-seronegative. This chain's CDR3 is CASSLAGGETQYF. For the CDR3, the DNA is TGCGCCAGCAGCCTAGCGGGAGGAGAGACCCAGTACTTC.